Listed here are 6 T cell receptor beta chains from one sample, sequenced in a study of blood T cell repertoires in COVID-19. Only in-frame clones appear in the TCRdb table, and some are missing; sequencing was by immunoSEQ multiplex PCR. This sample has a few hundred thousand clones, with 80% to 90% found just once. The material sequenced was peripheral blood. The receptors derive from an elderly woman with acute or convalescent COVID-19.

Concerning this clone: Other DNA sequences in this specimen translate into the identical CDR3. The V call is TRBV19, the J call TRBJ1-1, with TRBD1 as a possible D gene (5 bases). CDR3 size: 13 residues. CDR1 is LNHDA, CDR2 SQIVND, per germline (reference sequence). Trimming took off 5 bases at V and 1 base at J, with 8 bases between the two ends. CDR3 DNA sequence: TGTGCCAGTAGTTCTCAGGGGAACACTGAAGCTTTCTTT. It codes for CASSSQGNTEAFF.

This clone was counted once. V usage is TRBV11-3 and J usage is TRBJ2-2; TRBD1 is a possible D gene (5 bases). Trimming stripped 7 bases from V and 6 bases from J, with 18 bases between. Germline CDR1 is SGHNT and CDR2 is YENEEA. The CDR3 contains 15 residues. CDR3 DNA sequence: TGTGCCAGCACCCTTGGTGGAACAGGACCCGGGGAGCTGTTTTTT. Residues: CASTLGGTGPGELFF.

The genes are TRBV7-2 and TRBJ2-2; 10 positions agree with TRBD1. The germline gives CDR1 SGHTA, CDR2 FQGNSA. Trimming removed 5 bases from V and 3 bases from J; junction bases left unmatched: 3. The CDR3 length is 15 residues. This CDR3 reads CASSPGQGDTGELFF. The CDR3 DNA follows: TGTGCCAGCAGCCCCGGACAGGGGGACACCGGGGAGCTGTTTTTT.

This chain uses TRBV11-2 with TRBJ2-5; no clear D gene. The CDR3 covers 13 residues. V gave up 5 bases and J gave up 4 bases, with 11 bases separating them. Germline V gene sequence: CDR1 SGHAT, CDR2 FQNNGV. CDR3: CASSTSRGETQYF. The DNA of the CDR3 is TGTGCCAGCAGCACATCAAGAGGAGAGACCCAGTACTTC.

This clone was found a few times. This chain uses TRBV5-1 with TRBJ2-3; tentative D call: TRBD2 (6 bases). V lost 0 bases and J 2 bases, leaving 16 bases between the germline ends. Looked up from germline, CDR1 is SGHRS and CDR2 is YFSETQ. CDR3 length: 17 residues. The CDR3 DNA reads as TGCGCCAGCAGCTTGGAGGGAGGAGAGGGATACACAGATACGCAGTATTTT. As protein: CASSLEGGEGYTDTQYF.

This clone was seen more than once but under ten times. This chain uses TRBV4-1 with TRBJ1-2; 8 bases match TRBD1. With 0 bases clipped from V and 6 bases from J, the junction kept 6 bases outside the gene matches. This CDR3 has 15 amino acids. The V gene's germline CDR1 is MGHRA and CDR2 YSYEKL. The CDR3 protein is CASSQDQAGGDGYTF. The CDR3 nucleotides are TGCGCCAGCAGCCAAGATCAGGCAGGGGGCGATGGCTACACCTTC.